The entry below gives a single TCR beta chain sequence along with its context. This clonotype was observed a few times. Its antigen is not yet known. Base quality data are lacking; no much larger clone is found one base away. These data originate in a study of T cells after yellow fever vaccination (dated by TCRdb to between 2017 and 2020). Regarding the complete study: Libraries from fractions with low cell numbers were prepared with the SMART-Seq v4 Ultra Low Input RNA kit. Bulk PBMC replicates and cell subsets were isolated from blood drawn at multiple timepoints before and after both primary and secondary immunization. The cohort comprised two healthy male donors, one aged 18 to 29 and one aged 30 to 40 years. To follow T-cell clones before and after primary and booster YFV17D yellow fever vaccination, bulk TCR alpha and beta repertoires were sequenced over time.

V is clipped by 3 bases and J by 2 bases, and the sequence between their germline boundaries is 5 bases long. CDR1 and CDR2, looked up from the germline V gene, are KGHSH and LQKENI. The CDR3 sequence holds 13 residues, the cysteine and phenylalanine included. Of all the DNA, just the CDR3 is kept, 39 bases in frame from base 1. The study at large found these results: Computational filtering was needed because FACS-sorted repertoires could contain abundant contaminating clonotypes from the bulk population. Most clones expanded after primary vaccination (96% of CD4 and 70% to 90% of CD8) were re-detected after the booster, suggesting that broad memory maintenance occurred. Because the study included only a couple of donors, the extent to which the findings can be generalized is limited. A small fraction of clonotypes showed up in both the CD4 and CD8 compartments, probably as a result of convergent recombination. Compared with the primary T-cell response, the secondary T-cell response was faster but weaker, reaching its peak on day 5 rather than on day 15.

The treatment or condition label, read with the paper, signifies: live attenuated yellow fever vaccine strain. A standard Ficoll-Paque protocol was used to isolate PBMCs from peripheral blood. Dynabeads CD4 and CD8 positive selection kits were used to isolate CD4 and CD8 T-cell fractions. TriZol was used to extract RNA from bulk PBMCs, CD4 and CD8 fractions, and dextramer-positive and dextramer-negative fractions. The instrument was an Illumina NovaSeq 6000. TCR cDNA was synthesized by 5'RACE template switching, which introduced a universal primer site and unique molecular identifiers. cDNA synthesis was primed from both the TCR alpha and TCR beta constant segments. Library amplification involved two PCR steps, and the second step added sample barcodes and sequencing adapters. Sequencing of libraries was performed on Illumina HiSeq 2500 (2x100 bp) or NovaSeq (2x150 bp). The authors' pipeline ran thus. MIGEC handled demultiplexing of reads and collapsing into UMI consensus sequences, while MiXCR performed V(D)J alignment. Clonotypes responding to the vaccine were identified with edgeR on replicate PBMC samples, with the criteria of FDR below 0.01 and a log2 fold change above 5 up to day 15. Bulk clonotypes were assigned CD4 or CD8 identity according to which sequenced CD4 or CD8 repertoire held them at higher abundance. Through fastp at Q25 and MiXCR, TCRdb rebuilt clones from the public reads, retaining in-frame beta chains. Identical CDR3 proteins give one entry, which carries the most common genes and DNA. The V and J calls shown here were made by TCRdb, not taken from the authors' results. This sample holds around 320,000 distinct CDR3 sequences; 8.7% were observed only once. Around 3.4% of the sample comes from the top ten.

The receptor was isolated from a man aged 18-30 years who received the YFV17D yellow fever vaccine. Here the chain combines TRBV18 and TRBJ1-5, with no confident D gene call. The sample here was CD4+ T cells sorted from PBMCs, taken 5 days after the yellow fever booster vaccination. The DNA sequence follows: TGTGCCAGCTCACCGGCGGGCAATCAGCCCCAGCATTTT. This translates into CASSPAGNQPQHF.